The clone carrying this T cell receptor (beta chain) was detected once. These data come from a study of cytomegalovirus exposure and HLA in healthy donors. 60 Vbeta and 13 Jbeta primers were used in PCR. Using immunoSEQ multiplex PCR, the repertoire was profiled, and TCRdb retains in-frame clones only, with some absent. This table has 70,000 to 90,000 clones, approximately 75% appearing once. Losses at the gene ends were 6 bases for V and 5 bases for J; bases not matched to a gene: 4. The CDR3 contains 15 residues. From germline, CDR1 is SGHRS and CDR2 YFSETQ. This receptor was obtained from a man aged 55 to 70 in good health and CMV-seronegative. V is TRBV5-1 and J is TRBJ2-2; 13 bases map to TRBD2. The specimen sequenced was PBMCs. The CDR3, as DNA: TGCGCCAGCACCGGACTAGCGGGGGTGACCGGGGAGCTGTTTTTT. Protein: CASTGLAGVTGELFF. The variable domain in full, completed from reference TRBV5-1 and TRBJ2-2, reads KAGVTQTPRYLIKTRGQQVTLSCSPISGHRSVSWYQQTPGQGLQFLFEYFSETQRNKGNFPGRFSGRQFSNSRSEMNVSTLELGDSALYLCASTGLAGVTGELFFGEGSRLTVL.